This T cell receptor (beta chain) was identified during a study of blood T cells in healthy people across ages. About the research overall: With template switching, about one barcoded beta molecule was captured per two T cells.

General observations from the study: Per million T cells, TCR beta diversity dropped about linearly as age rose.

Germline V lookup: CDR1 LGHNT, CDR2 FRNRAP. Trimming removed 1 base at V and 9 bases at J, with 13 bases between. The CDR3 spans 14 residues. A remark on this clonotype: As yet, its antigen is unknown.

For the second PCR, which ran for about 6 to 11 cycles, a sample-barcoded 5' primer and a J-beta primer mix were used. One entry per CDR3 protein results from TCRdb running MiXCR on the 5' RACE reads. The top ten hold 7.7% of the sample, which has about 1,500,000 distinct CDR3 sequences, about 30% seen once. This chain joins TRBV12-5 and TRBJ2-1, with D perhaps matching TRBD2 (5 bases). The source material was blood. This clonotype was sampled from a woman aged 25 to 45 in good health. CDR3 amino acids: CASGLAGISGEQFF. In DNA, the CDR3 is TGTGCTAGTGGTTTGGCCGGGATTTCTGGTGAGCAGTTCTTC.